The clone carrying this T cell receptor beta chain was seen many times. Its matching antigen is unknown. The source of the sample is a study of CD8 T cells in ankylosing spondylitis. TCRdb reanalysed the 5' RACE reads using MiXCR and keeps one entry per CDR3 protein. This repertoire shows hundreds of thousands of distinct CDR3 sequences, 7.5% to 9% found once; its top ten account for 6.5% to 7%. The CDR3 runs 14 residues. Germline CDR1 reads SGHVS; CDR2 reads FQNEAQ. V lost 5 bases and J lost 0, with 10 bases in between. Broader study findings: Blood from ankylosing spondylitis patients appeared to carry a characteristic roughly eight-variant TCR beta motif. Clones tied to disease were said to be significantly enriched in matched ankylosing spondylitis synovial fluid.

This TCR was sampled from a male donor with ankylosing spondylitis or in good health (not recorded which). The sample taken for sequencing was blood, either unsorted or a sorted T cell fraction (not recorded which). This chain joins TRBV7-8 and TRBJ1-1, with D perhaps matching TRBD1 (6 bases). The CDR3 nucleotides are TGTGCCAGCAGCCCTGACAGGCTGAACACTGAAGCTTTCTTT. Translating it yields CASSPDRLNTEAFF. Variable domain in full (rest from reference TRBV7-8 and TRBJ1-1): GAGVSQSPRYKVAKRGQDVALRCDPISGHVSLFWYQQALGQGPEFLTYFQNEAQLDKSGLPSDRFFAERPEGSVSTLKIQRTQQEDSAVYLCASSPDRLNTEAFFGQGTRLTVV.